These 19 T cell receptor beta chains were sequenced from one sample in a study of T-cell memory formation after mild COVID-19 (dated by TCRdb to about 2021). Library preparation was by 5' RACE. Sequencing instrument: Illumina NovaSeq 6000. TCRdb reanalyzed the raw reads on its own, using fastp at Q25 for trimming and MiXCR for clone calling, and kept in-frame beta chains. Rows are unified per CDR3 protein, each entry keeping the most common DNA and genes. The sample table holds just under 550,000 distinct CDR3 sequences, of which around 21% were seen once. The ten largest clones take up around 13% of the sample. The sample was PBMCs or a T cell subset sorted from them (not recorded which). The receptors derive from an adult woman who had mild COVID-19 (a few samples of this study predate the infection). The sample titles of this study are shuffled in the database, so cell type and time point are left out; the donor was told from shared clones.

The chain combines TRBV2 with TRBJ2-6, with D uncertain. V dropped 3 bases and J dropped 0 bases, with 9 bases sitting between them. CDR3 length: 16 residues. Per germline, CDR1 SNHLY and CDR2 FYNNEI. The CDR3 DNA reads as TGTGCCAGCAGTGATCAGGATCTCTCTGGGGCCAACGTCCTGACTTTC. Protein product: CASSDQDLSGANVLTF.

This clonotype has ten or more counts. The rearrangement joins TRBV6-5 to TRBJ2-3; 9 nucleotides match TRBD2. This CDR3 contains 16 residues. Germline V gene data show CDR1 as MNHEY and CDR2 as SVGAGI. The V gene end was trimmed by 2 bases and the J gene end by 3 bases; junction bases not matched to a gene: 6. The CDR3 DNA reads as TGTGCCAGCAGTTACGGCGGGAGGGCCAGGACAGATACGCAGTATTTT. It codes for CASSYGGRARTDTQYF.

This clonotype came up a few times. The chain is built from TRBV3-1 and TRBJ2-1, with 9 bases aligning to TRBD1. Germline CDR1 is LGHDT and CDR2 is YNNKEL (reference sequence). The ends lost 4 bases at V and 0 bases at J; junction bases unmatched: 4. The CDR3 consists of 16 residues. The CDR3 reads CASSPRQGGSYNEQFF. Written as DNA, the CDR3 is TGTGCCAGCAGCCCTCGACAGGGGGGCTCCTACAATGAGCAGTTCTTC.

The V call is TRBV7-2, the J call TRBJ2-7, with D unresolved. Trimming took off 1 base at V and 5 bases at J, with 9 bases between the two ends. In germline, CDR1 is SGHTA, CDR2 FQGNSA. This CDR3 is 13 amino acids long. CDR3 nucleotide sequence: TGTGCCAGCAGCTTAGAATACAGAGACGAGCAGTACTTC. This sequence encodes CASSLEYRDEQYF.

V gene TRBV6-5 combines with J gene TRBJ2-1; perhaps D is TRBD1 or TRBD2 (6 bases each). This CDR3 contains 16 residues. V lost 11 bases, J lost 2 bases, and 22 bases lay in between. Germline V gene sequence: CDR1 MNHEY, CDR2 SVGAGI. This chain's CDR3 is CACMTLTGATYNEQFF. The CDR3 DNA sequence: TGTGCCTGCATGACGTTGACGGGGGCGACCTACAATGAGCAGTTCTTC.

This chain connects TRBV20-1 to TRBJ2-5; D is uncertain. Germline lookup yields CDR1 DFQATT and CDR2 SNEGSKA (reference sequence). Trimming shortened V by 0 bases and J by 3 bases, and 2 bases separated the two germline ends. CDR3 length: 11 residues. CDR3 nucleotides: TGCAGTGCTAGAGATGAAGAGACCCAGTACTTC. This codes for CSARDEETQYF.

In its sample, this clonotype was seen a few times. This chain uses TRBV6-5 with TRBJ2-1; D is possibly TRBD2 (6 bases). CDR3 length: 14 residues. The germline V gene has CDR1 MNHEY and CDR2 SVGAGI. Trimming removed 4 bases at V and 5 bases at J, with 12 bases between. The CDR3 here is CASSFQRAHNEQFF. In DNA form, the CDR3 reads TGTGCCAGCAGTTTTCAGCGGGCCCACAATGAGCAGTTCTTC.

The V call is TRBV7-2, the J call TRBJ2-3; 9 nucleotides agree with TRBD2. Germline CDR1 SGHTA, CDR2 FQGNSA. This CDR3 contains 15 residues. V gave up 5 bases and J gave up 5 bases; unmatched junction bases: 8. CDR3 sequence reads: CASSPLLSGRDTQYF. The CDR3 bases are TGTGCCAGCAGCCCGCTCCTTAGCGGGAGAGATACGCAGTATTTT.

This clonotype appeared a few times. The J gene is TRBJ2-1, the V gene TRBV6-5; D is undetermined. From germline, CDR1 is MNHEY and CDR2 SVGAGI. Trimming stripped 5 bases from V and 2 bases from J, with 19 bases between. The CDR3 spans 17 residues. The CDR3 DNA sequence: TGTGCCAGCAGTATCACTCCCAGGCGAACAACCTACAATGAGCAGTTCTTC. Amino acids: CASSITPRRTTYNEQFF.

The chain uses TRBV19 and TRBJ1-2; 10 nucleotides match TRBD1. The CDR3 is 13 amino acids. Trimming took 4 bases from V and 8 from J; bases not matched to a gene: 4. Germline V gene sequence: CDR1 LNHDA, CDR2 SQIVND (reference sequence). The CDR3 coding sequence is TGTGCCAGTAGTACTCGGGACAGGGGAGGCTACACCTTC. Translation gives CASSTRDRGGYTF.

The sample holds a few counts of this clonotype. This sequence joins TRBV2 and TRBJ1-6; 8 bases map to TRBD1. The germline V gene has CDR1 SNHLY and CDR2 FYNNEI. Trimming at V came to 6 bases and at J to 14 bases, leaving 9 bases not matched to a gene. The CDR3 spans 13 residues. CDR3 coding DNA: TGTGCCAGCAGAGGGGACAGGTCCCCGGCCCTCCACTTT. Translating it yields CASRGDRSPALHF.

This clonotype has only a few counts. The V and J genes are TRBV30 and TRBJ2-3; 7 positions agree with TRBD2. The germline V gene has CDR1 GTSNPN and CDR2 SVGIG (reference sequence). The CDR3 has 15 amino acids. V gave up 3 bases and J gave up 4 bases; unmatched junction bases: 10. The CDR3 region has the DNA TGTGCCTGGAGGCGCGGCGGGGAGGGCGCAGATACGCAGTATTTT. This codes for CAWRRGGEGADTQYF.

This clonotype was seen a handful of times. The genes are TRBV20-1 and TRBJ2-7; D ambiguous. The CDR3 totals 15 residues. Germline lookup yields CDR1 DFQATT and CDR2 SNEGSKA (reference sequence). Deletions cut 0 bases from V and 5 bases from J, with 17 bases between. CDR3 DNA: TGCAGTGCTAGAGATCTGTCCAGTTCCATCCACGAGCAGTACTTC. It yields the protein CSARDLSSSIHEQYF.

The V gene is TRBV29-1, the J gene TRBJ2-7; D is unclear. CDR1 SQVTM and CDR2 ANQGSEA come from the germline V gene. Trimming took off 6 bases at V and 4 bases at J, with 7 bases between the two ends. This CDR3 has 10 residues. CDR3 in amino acids: CSVPLYEQYF. The CDR3 coding sequence is TGCAGCGTCCCCTTGTACGAGCAGTACTTC.

This chain joins TRBV6-6 and TRBJ2-7; D may be TRBD1 or TRBD2 (5 bases each). V lost 6 bases and J 7 bases, leaving 19 bases between the germline ends. There are 14 residues in the CDR3. Germline CDR1 is MNHNY and CDR2 is SVGAGI (reference sequence). CDR3 protein: CASRPLGVLGEQYF. The CDR3 region has the DNA TGTGCCAGCAGACCCCTGGGGGTCCTCGGTGAGCAGTACTTC.

The chain combines TRBV20-1 with TRBJ1-6, with 7 bases identical to TRBD1. CDR3 length: 14 residues. The germline V gene encodes CDR1 DFQATT and CDR2 SNEGSKA (reference sequence). J gave up 13 bases and V 1 base, and 10 bases lay outside the gene matches. CDR3: CSARATGYEKPLHF. CDR3 nucleotides: TGCAGTGCTAGAGCGACAGGGTATGAGAAGCCCCTCCACTTT.

The V gene is TRBV5-1, the J gene TRBJ1-2; D unclear. Trimming removed 0 bases at V and 7 bases at J, with 13 bases between. Germline V CDR1 and CDR2: SGHRS, YFSETQ. This CDR3 comprises 14 residues. The CDR3 sequence is CASSLGPTVSGYTF. Here the CDR3 DNA reads TGCGCCAGCAGCTTGGGGCCAACCGTCTCTGGCTACACCTTC.

This clonotype turned up a few times. The V gene is TRBV6-6, the J gene TRBJ2-4; D gene unclear. The germline V gene encodes CDR1 MNHNY and CDR2 SVGAGI (reference sequence). The V and J ends lost 6 bases and 9 bases respectively, with 15 bases between them. This CDR3 comprises 13 residues. The CDR3 DNA sequence: TGTGCCAGCAGCCTCGAGGCGATTCCCATTCAGTACTTC. The encoded protein is CASSLEAIPIQYF.

Many counts were recorded for this clonotype. The chain has TRBV5-1 and TRBJ1-2, with TRBD1 matching 7 bases. This CDR3 has 16 residues. The trim removed 0 bases at V and 5 bases at J, leaving 10 bases unmatched. Germline V gives CDR1 SGHRS, CDR2 YFSETQ. The CDR3 region has the DNA TGCGCCAGCAGCTTGGAAGCCCTAACAGGGGAATATGGCTACACCTTC. Translated, it gives CASSLEALTGEYGYTF. The complete variable domain, with remaining parts taken from reference TRBV5-1 and TRBJ1-2, reads KAGVTQTPRYLIKTRGQQVTLSCSPISGHRSVSWYQQTPGQGLQFLFEYFSETQRNKGNFPGRFSGRQFSNSRSEMNVSTLELGDSALYLCASSLEALTGEYGYTFGSGTRLTVV.